The 30 T cell receptor beta chains below all came from one sample that was sequenced in a study of T cells after posttransplantation cyclophosphamide. The naive gate required viable CD3+CD4+ or CD3+CD8+ cells with CCR7+CD45RA+CD45RO-CD95-CD27+CD28+ phenotype. Clones were read by immunoSEQ multiplex PCR, and TCRdb kept only the in-frame ones, dropping some. The sample contains 31,000 or so clones, approximately 90% of which appear only once. Sequenced: naive CD4+ T cells sorted from PBMCs. The source is a woman aged 60 to 75 in good health, CMV-negative, and a related stem cell transplant donor.

The chain couples TRBV6-1 to TRBJ2-5, with 7 bases aligning to TRBD1. This CDR3 region has 14 residues. Germline CDR1 MNHNS, CDR2 SASEGT. With V trimmed by 3 bases and J by 5 bases, 6 bases remained unmatched. The CDR3 coding sequence is TGTGCCAGCAGTGAGAGGGGGCAGGAGGAGACCCAGTACTTC. It is translated as CASSERGQEETQYF.

The V call is TRBV27, the J call TRBJ1-5; unclear D gene. The CDR3 totals 13 residues. The V gene's germline CDR1 is MNHEY and CDR2 SMNVEV (reference sequence). V lost 2 bases, J lost 7 bases, and 9 bases lay in between. The CDR3 spells CASSLGGWQPQHF. The CDR3, as DNA: TGTGCCAGCAGTTTAGGAGGGTGGCAGCCCCAGCATTTT.

The V and J genes are TRBV6-4 and TRBJ2-2, with D uncertain. The CDR3 is made up of 13 amino acids. V lost 4 bases and J lost 4, with 7 bases in between. Germline CDR1 is MRHNA and CDR2 is SNTAGT. The CDR3 sequence is CASSGELTGELFF. The CDR3 nucleotides read TGTGCCAGCAGTGGTGAGCTCACCGGGGAGCTGTTTTTT.

CDR3 protein: CASSLVMNTEAFF. Here the CDR3 DNA reads TGTGCCAGCAGCTTAGTAATGAACACTGAAGCTTTCTTT. This rearrangement joins TRBV11-3 to TRBJ1-1; D remains unclear. The length of the CDR3 is 13 residues. V dropped 1 base and J dropped 0 bases, with 3 bases sitting between them. Per the germline V gene, CDR1 is SGHNT and CDR2 is YENEEA. Using reference TRBV11-3 and TRBJ1-1 for the parts outside the CDR3, the full variable domain is EAGVVQSPRYKIIEKKQPVAFWCNPISGHNTLYWYLQNLGQGPELLIRYENEEAVDDSQLPKDRFSAERLKGVDSTLKIQPAELGDSAVYLCASSLVMNTEAFFGQGTRLTVV.

The rearrangement joins TRBV4-1 to TRBJ1-1; 9 bases are shared with TRBD1. CDR1 MGHRA and CDR2 YSYEKL come from the germline V gene. The V segment lost 4 bases and the J segment 5 bases; nucleotides outside the gene matches: 5. This CDR3 spans 14 amino acids. The DNA for the CDR3 is TGCGCCAGCAGCCGAGACAGGGGGAGGACTGAAGCTTTCTTT. Amino acid sequence: CASSRDRGRTEAFF.

The genes are TRBV4-3 and TRBJ1-2; tentative D call: TRBD1 (6 bases). Trimming stripped 1 base from V and 5 bases from J, with 17 bases between. Germline V gives CDR1 LGHNA, CDR2 YSLEER. The CDR3 is 16 residues long. CDR3 amino acids: CASSQGRQAQEYGYTF. CDR3 nucleotides: TGCGCCAGCAGCCAAGGAAGACAGGCCCAGGAGTATGGCTACACCTTC.

The rearrangement joins TRBV10-1 to TRBJ2-5, with 9 bases aligning to TRBD2. The CDR3 has 15 amino acids. CDR1 and CDR2 from the germline V gene are WNHNN and SYGVQD (reference sequence). V dropped 0 bases and J dropped 6; count of bases not matched to a gene: 5. The CDR3 here is CASSESAGGPKTQYF. The CDR3 DNA sequence: TGCGCCAGCAGTGAGTCGGCGGGGGGGCCAAAGACCCAGTACTTC.

The rearrangement uses TRBV19 and TRBJ1-2; 7 bases align to TRBD1. The germline gives CDR1 LNHDA, CDR2 SQIVND (reference sequence). This CDR3 spans 15 amino acids. Losses at the gene ends were 5 bases for V and 4 bases for J; bases not matched to a gene: 10. Here the CDR3 DNA reads TGTGCCAGTAGTGAAAGACAGGGAACGGGCTATGGCTACACCTTC. Protein product: CASSERQGTGYGYTF.

The chain has TRBV5-1 and TRBJ2-3; the match to TRBD1 covers 8 bases. J gave up 0 bases and V 3 bases, and 3 bases lay outside the gene matches. The CDR3 spans 15 residues. Germline CDR1 SGHRS, CDR2 YFSETQ. CDR3 in DNA: TGCGCCAGCAGCTCTACAGGGGGGAGCACAGATACGCAGTATTTT. It specifies CASSSTGGSTDTQYF.

This chain uses TRBV27 with TRBJ2-3, with 8 bases matching TRBD2. CDR3 size: 14 residues. After removal of 3 bases from V and 7 bases from J, the junction contained 6 bases not matched to a gene. The germline CDR1 and CDR2 sequences are MNHEY and SMNVEV (reference sequence). The CDR3 nucleotides read TGTGCCAGCAGTTTGACGGGAGGGTCGAATACGCAGTATTTT. It is translated as CASSLTGGSNTQYF.

J is TRBJ1-2 and V is TRBV9; D gene unclear. V was cut by 2 bases and J by 2 bases, with 7 bases left in between. In germline, CDR1 is SGDLS, CDR2 YYNGEE. The CDR3 is made up of 13 amino acids. Here the CDR3 reads CASSVDINYGYTF. The CDR3 nucleotides are TGTGCCAGCAGCGTTGACATCAACTATGGCTACACCTTC.

This chain's CDR3 is CASRSGHYLGGNTIYF. Here the CDR3 DNA reads TGCGCCAGCAGGTCGGGACACTACCTGGGCGGAAACACCATATATTTT. The V gene is TRBV10-1, the J gene TRBJ1-3; D possibly corresponds to TRBD1 (6 bases). This CDR3 has 16 amino acids. Trimming removed 6 bases from V and 4 bases from J, with 19 bases in between. Germline CDR1 and CDR2: WNHNN and SYGVQD (reference sequence).

The chain employs TRBV7-2 and TRBJ1-1; a possible D gene is TRBD1 (6 bases). The germline CDR1 and CDR2 sequences are SGHTA and FQGNSA. The CDR3 is made up of 15 amino acids. Trimming took off 5 bases at V and 5 bases at J, with 18 bases between the two ends. CDR3 DNA: TGTGCCAGCAGCCCCCACAGGGCTTGGGGTACTGAAGCTTTCTTT. Translated: CASSPHRAWGTEAFF. Full variable domain (missing parts from reference TRBV7-2 and TRBJ1-1): GAGVSQSPSNKVTEKGKDVELRCDPISGHTALYWYRQSLGQGLEFLIYFQGNSAPDKSGLPSDRFSAERTGGSVSTLTIQRTQQEDSAVYLCASSPHRAWGTEAFFGQGTRLTVV.

The chain carries TRBV15 and TRBJ1-5, with a tentative D call TRBD1 (5 bases). The germline CDR1 and CDR2 sequences are LNHNV and YYDKDF (reference sequence). V lost 5 bases to trimming and J lost 0 bases, with 14 bases between them. The CDR3 extends over 16 amino acids. The CDR3 coding sequence is TGTGCCACCAGCTTGGGAGGGGTCTATAGCAATCAGCCCCAGCATTTT. It is translated as CATSLGGVYSNQPQHF.

In this sample, this clone turned up once. CDR3: CASRSRGGAEGYTF. As DNA, the CDR3 is TGTGCCAGCAGGTCGAGGGGGGGCGCGGAGGGCTACACCTTC. V usage is TRBV5-4 and J usage is TRBJ1-2; a weak D match, TRBD1 (6 bases). V was clipped by 5 bases and J by 8 bases, with 19 bases between them. From germline, CDR1 is SGHNT and CDR2 YYREEE (reference sequence). The CDR3 is made up of 14 amino acids. Using reference TRBV5-4 and TRBJ1-2 for the parts outside the CDR3, the full variable domain is ETGVTQSPTHLIKTRGQQVTLRCSSQSGHNTVSWYQQALGQGPQFIFQYYREEENGRGNFPPRFSGLQFPNYSSELNVNALELDDSALYLCASRSRGGAEGYTFGSGTRLTVV.

This clone was seen a few times. J is TRBJ1-4 and V is TRBV6-6; maybe TRBD1 (6 bases). The CDR3 sequence is 12 residues long. Germline CDR1 MNHNY, CDR2 SVGAGI (reference sequence). V was pared by 8 bases and J by 8 bases, with 12 bases between. The CDR3 DNA follows: TGTGCCAGCGGGGTTAGGGGGGAAAAACTGTTTTTT. Its translation: CASGVRGEKLFF.

The chain joins TRBV28 to TRBJ2-3, with a possible D match to TRBD2 (6 bases). The CDR3 sequence is 13 residues long. V dropped 8 bases and J dropped 11 bases, with 20 bases sitting between them. Germline CDR1 and CDR2: MDHEN and SYDVKM. This CDR3 is CASLGTARSGQYF. In DNA form, the CDR3 reads TGTGCCAGCCTTGGGACTGCTCGGTCGGGGCAGTATTTT. The complete variable domain, with remaining parts taken from reference TRBV28 and TRBJ2-3, reads DVKVTQSSRYLVKRTGEKVFLECVQDMDHENMFWYRQDPGLGLRLIYFSYDVKMKEKGDIPEGYSVSREKKERFSLILESASTNQTSMYLCASLGTARSGQYFGPGTRLTVL.

The chain couples TRBV30 to TRBJ1-6; 7 positions agree with TRBD1. CDR3 length: 15 residues. Germline V lookup: CDR1 GTSNPN, CDR2 SVGIG (reference sequence). The junction had 6 bases not matched to a gene; V was cut back by 3 bases and J by 4 bases. CDR3 in DNA: TGTGCCTGGAGCCTCCCGGACAGGTATAATTCACCCCTCCACTTT. Its translation: CAWSLPDRYNSPLHF.

The rearrangement joins TRBV9 to TRBJ2-7, with D possibly TRBD2 on 5 matching bases. The CDR3 covers 14 residues. V dropped 4 bases and J dropped 6 bases, with 17 bases sitting between them. Germline lookup yields CDR1 SGDLS and CDR2 YYNGEE. The CDR3, as DNA: TGTGCCAGCAGCCCCCGCGGCGGAGGAGGCGAGCAGTACTTC. Translated: CASSPRGGGGEQYF.

The V call is TRBV27, the J call TRBJ2-1, with 7 nucleotides matching TRBD2. CDR1 MNHEY and CDR2 SMNVEV come from the germline V gene (reference sequence). The CDR3 loop spans 17 amino acids. The V segment lost 4 bases and the J segment 10 bases; nucleotides outside the gene matches: 19. CDR3 sequence: CASSSRASGTYWGEQFF. The CDR3 bases are TGTGCCAGCAGTTCACGGGCAAGCGGGACCTACTGGGGCGAGCAGTTCTTC.

The chain combines TRBV7-9 with TRBJ2-7, with a possible D match to TRBD2 (5 bases). CDR1 SEHNR and CDR2 FQNEAQ come from the germline V gene (reference sequence). V lost 4 bases to trimming and J lost 3 bases, with 13 bases between them. This CDR3 comprises 14 residues. CDR3 amino acids: CASSSRVWGYEQYF. The CDR3 DNA is TGTGCCAGCAGCTCGAGGGTCTGGGGCTACGAGCAGTACTTC.

V gene TRBV28 combines with J gene TRBJ2-3; 8 positions match TRBD2. Germline lookup yields CDR1 MDHEN and CDR2 SYDVKM. CDR3 length equals 16 residues. V lost 2 bases, J lost 7 bases, and 11 bases stayed unmatched. CDR3 sequence reads: CASSLSGGAQRNTQYF. For the CDR3, the DNA is TGTGCCAGCAGTTTAAGCGGGGGCGCACAGAGGAATACGCAGTATTTT. Based on the CDR3 plus reference TRBV28 and TRBJ2-3, the full variable domain is DVKVTQSSRYLVKRTGEKVFLECVQDMDHENMFWYRQDPGLGLRLIYFSYDVKMKEKGDIPEGYSVSREKKERFSLILESASTNQTSMYLCASSLSGGAQRNTQYFGPGTRLTVL.

This clone turned up a few times. The CDR3 DNA reads TGTGCCACAGCACAGGGGGGAAGCTCCTACGAGCAGTACTTC. Its protein is CATAQGGSSYEQYF. The rearrangement joins TRBV19 to TRBJ2-7; 8 bases align to TRBD1. The CDR3 loop spans 14 amino acids. J was trimmed by 0 bases and V by 10 bases; bases with no gene match: 8. The V gene's germline CDR1 is LNHDA and CDR2 SQIVND (reference sequence). Full variable domain (rest looked up from reference TRBV19 and TRBJ2-7): DGGITQSPKYLFRKEGQNVTLSCEQNLNHDAMYWYRQDPGQGLRLIYYSQIVNDFQKGDIAEGYSVSREKKESFPLTVTSAQKNPTAFYLCATAQGGSSYEQYFGPGTRLTVT.

The chain carries TRBV28 and TRBJ1-1; 11 positions agree with TRBD1. Germline trimming cut 6 bases from V and 9 bases from J; bases unmatched to any gene: 12. This CDR3 comprises 15 residues. CDR1 and CDR2 from the germline V gene are MDHEN and SYDVKM. In DNA, the CDR3 is TGTGCCAGCAGCATCCTGGACAGGGGGCCGTCTAAAGCTTTCTTT. Translating gives CASSILDRGPSKAFF.

In this sample, this clone turned up once. The J gene is TRBJ1-1, the V gene TRBV28; 9 nucleotides line up with TRBD1. Looked up from germline, CDR1 is MDHEN and CDR2 is SYDVKM. The CDR3 has 21 amino acids. With V trimmed by 2 bases and J by 1 base, 20 bases remained unmatched. The CDR3 here is CASSLLYSPTGGKLRNTEAFF. CDR3 coding DNA: TGTGCCAGCAGTTTACTCTACTCCCCGACAGGGGGTAAATTGAGGAACACTGAAGCTTTCTTT.

The chain couples TRBV5-1 to TRBJ2-1; TRBD2 matches 9 bases. Per the germline V gene, CDR1 is SGHRS and CDR2 is YFSETQ. This CDR3 is 14 amino acids long. Unmatched junction bases numbered 9, after V lost 4 bases and J lost 10 bases. The chain's CDR3 is CASSGVAGAREQFF. Written as DNA, the CDR3 is TGCGCCAGCAGCGGAGTAGCGGGAGCCAGGGAGCAGTTCTTC. Full variable domain (remainder filled in from reference TRBV5-1 and TRBJ2-1): KAGVTQTPRYLIKTRGQQVTLSCSPISGHRSVSWYQQTPGQGLQFLFEYFSETQRNKGNFPGRFSGRQFSNSRSEMNVSTLELGDSALYLCASSGVAGAREQFFGPGTRLTVL.

The chain joins TRBV7-2 to TRBJ2-1; D perhaps matches TRBD1 (6 bases). V was clipped by 4 bases and J by 10 bases, with 17 bases between them. CDR3 size: 14 residues. Germline CDR1 is SGHTA and CDR2 is FQGNSA. The CDR3 reads CASSSMGAKDEQFF. DNA for the CDR3: TGTGCCAGCAGCTCAATGGGGGCGAAGGACGAGCAGTTCTTC.

The chain is built from TRBV10-3 and TRBJ1-1; D ambiguous. Germline CDR1 ENHRY, CDR2 SYGVKD. This CDR3 has 14 amino acids. V was shortened by 2 bases and J by 1 base, with 8 bases between the two germline ends. The CDR3 loop is CAISEQVQNTEAFF. The DNA for the CDR3 is TGTGCCATCAGTGAGCAGGTCCAGAACACTGAAGCTTTCTTT.

The V gene is TRBV29-1, the J gene TRBJ2-3, with 8 bases identical to TRBD2. Trimming cost V 0 bases and J 4 bases; bases outside gene matches: 9. The V gene's germline CDR1 is SQVTM and CDR2 ANQGSEA. This CDR3 contains 16 residues. CDR3 sequence: CSVEDRGGLGPDTQYF. The CDR3 bases are TGCAGCGTTGAAGATCGGGGGGGGTTAGGCCCAGATACGCAGTATTTT.

This sequence joins TRBV5-1 and TRBJ2-5; D possibly corresponds to TRBD2 (5 bases). The CDR3 totals 16 residues. Looked up from germline, CDR1 is SGHRS and CDR2 is YFSETQ. With 4 bases removed from V and 1 base from J, the gap between germline ends came to 17 bases. The CDR3 DNA sequence: TGCGCCAGCAGCCCCCGCGGAAGCGGCTCCCAAGAGACCCAGTACTTC. As protein: CASSPRGSGSQETQYF.